The clone carrying this T cell receptor beta chain was seen a handful of times. No antigen is known for it. With iRepertoire HTBI primers and Arm-PCR of CDR3 regions, TCR beta libraries were built. TCRdb recomputed calls from the multiplex PCR reads with MiXCR, one row per CDR3 protein. The repertoire includes about 470,000 distinct CDR3 sequences, roughly 21% of them detected once, and about 7% sits in the top ten. The sample is drawn from a study of regulatory T cells in long-lasting Graves disease. Time point meaning: persistent/refractory GD, antithyroid drugs over 5 years with positive TRAb. Following extraction of RNA from PBMCs, that RNA was used to make the TCR library. In each case, Graves' disease was diagnosed per American Thyroid Association guidelines. An endocrinology department in Xi'an, China, recruited the patients. Whole-study findings and limits: New patients shared fewer public clonotypes (about 1,000) than persistent patients did (roughly 2,500).

The source is a female donor with Graves disease. The sample consisted of peripheral blood mononuclear cells (PBMCs), taken when the disease was refractory, from a patient treated with antithyroid drugs.

As DNA, the CDR3 is TGTGCCAGCAGGGTTTCGGGGACTGAAGCTTTCTTT. It specifies CASRVSGTEAFF. The rearrangement joins TRBV28 to TRBJ1-1; D gene unclear. The CDR3 is 12 residues long. Per germline, CDR1 MDHEN and CDR2 SYDVKM. V shed 6 bases and J shed 5 bases, with 10 bases lying between them.